The clone carrying this TCR beta chain was seen a handful of times. Its target is not known. Per the germline V gene, CDR1 is KGHDR and CDR2 is SFDVKD. V gave up 2 bases and J gave up 4 bases, with 5 bases separating them. The CDR3 has 13 amino acids. The sample originates from a study of T cells after yellow fever vaccination. The overall study: The authors prepared low-cell-number fractions using SMART-Seq v4 Ultra Low Input.

Study-level points and caveats: Post-booster reappearance was seen for most primary-vaccination clones (roughly 96% CD4, roughly 86% CD8). Repertoires obtained by FACS sorting could include abundant clonotypes that entered as contaminants from the bulk population.

TCRdb processed the 5' RACE reads anew with MiXCR; each CDR3 protein has one entry. The table shows fewer than 650,000 distinct CDR3 sequences, with 20% to 25% occurring only once. Sequencing used PBMCs, obtained less than 25 days after the first yellow fever vaccination. The chain combines TRBV24-1 with TRBJ1-5; D is ambiguous. The sequence came from a young man who received the YFV17D yellow fever vaccine. CDR3 sequence: CATSDSLNQPQHF. Written as DNA, the CDR3 is TGTGCCACCAGTGATTCTCTTAATCAGCCCCAGCATTTT.